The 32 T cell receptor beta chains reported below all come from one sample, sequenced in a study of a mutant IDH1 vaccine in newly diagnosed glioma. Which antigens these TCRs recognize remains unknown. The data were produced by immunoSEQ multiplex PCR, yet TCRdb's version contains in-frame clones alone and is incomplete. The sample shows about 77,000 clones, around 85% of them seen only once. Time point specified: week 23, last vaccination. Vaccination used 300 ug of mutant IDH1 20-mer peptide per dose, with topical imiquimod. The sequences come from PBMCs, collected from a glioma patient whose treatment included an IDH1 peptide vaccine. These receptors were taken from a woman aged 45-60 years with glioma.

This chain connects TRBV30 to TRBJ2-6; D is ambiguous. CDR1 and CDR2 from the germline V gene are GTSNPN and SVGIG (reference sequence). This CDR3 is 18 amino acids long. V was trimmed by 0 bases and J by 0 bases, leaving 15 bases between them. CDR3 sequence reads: CAWSVNRQTYSGANVLTF. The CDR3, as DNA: TGTGCCTGGAGTGTAAACCGGCAGACCTACTCTGGGGCCAACGTCCTGACTTTC. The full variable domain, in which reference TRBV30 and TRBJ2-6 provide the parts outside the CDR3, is SQTIHQWPATLVQPVGSPLSLECTVEGTSNPNLYWYRQAAGRGLQLLFYSVGIGQISSEVPQNLSASRPQDRQFILSSKKLLLSDSGFYLCAWSVNRQTYSGANVLTFGAGSRLTVL.

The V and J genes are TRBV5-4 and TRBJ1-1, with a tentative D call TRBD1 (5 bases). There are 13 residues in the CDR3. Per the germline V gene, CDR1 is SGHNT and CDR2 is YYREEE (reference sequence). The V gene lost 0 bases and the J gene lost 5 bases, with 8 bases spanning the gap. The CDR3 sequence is CASSLAGETEAFF. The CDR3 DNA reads TGTGCCAGCAGCTTGGCGGGGGAGACTGAAGCTTTCTTT.

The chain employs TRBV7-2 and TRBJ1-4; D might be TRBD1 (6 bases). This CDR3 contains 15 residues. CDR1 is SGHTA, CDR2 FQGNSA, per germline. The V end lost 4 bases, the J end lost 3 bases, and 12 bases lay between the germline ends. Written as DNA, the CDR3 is TGTGCCAGCAGCTCTCTACAGGGCCCTAATGAAAAACTGTTTTTT. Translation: CASSSLQGPNEKLFF.

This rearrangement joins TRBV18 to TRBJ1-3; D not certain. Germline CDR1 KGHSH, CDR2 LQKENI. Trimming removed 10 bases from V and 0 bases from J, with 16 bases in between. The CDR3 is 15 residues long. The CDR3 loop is CAISGGSTSGNTIYF. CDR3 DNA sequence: TGTGCCATCTCTGGAGGCAGTACCTCTGGAAACACCATATATTTT.

CDR3 loop: CASSWLGDGYTF. CDR3 sequence (DNA): TGTGCCAGTAGTTGGTTAGGAGATGGCTACACCTTC. The genes are TRBV19 and TRBJ1-2; no firm D call. The CDR3 runs 12 residues. V was clipped by 5 bases and J by 6 bases, with 10 bases between them. Germline V gene sequence: CDR1 LNHDA, CDR2 SQIVND (reference sequence). Filled out from reference TRBV19 and TRBJ1-2, the complete variable domain reads DGGITQSPKYLFRKEGQNVTLSCEQNLNHDAMYWYRQDPGQGLRLIYYSQIVNDFQKGDIAEGYSVSREKKESFPLTVTSAQKNPTAFYLCASSWLGDGYTFGSGTRLTVV.

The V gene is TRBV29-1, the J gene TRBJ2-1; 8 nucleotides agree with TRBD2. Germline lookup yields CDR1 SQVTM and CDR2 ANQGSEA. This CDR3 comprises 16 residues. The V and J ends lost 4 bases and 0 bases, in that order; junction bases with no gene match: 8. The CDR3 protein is CSVGFPREVSYNEQFF. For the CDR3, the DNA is TGCAGCGTTGGCTTCCCGCGGGAGGTCTCCTACAATGAGCAGTTCTTC.

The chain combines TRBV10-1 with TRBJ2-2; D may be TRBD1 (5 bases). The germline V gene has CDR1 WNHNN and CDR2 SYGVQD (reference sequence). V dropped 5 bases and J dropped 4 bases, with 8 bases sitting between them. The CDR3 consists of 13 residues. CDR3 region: CASSQDSTGELFF. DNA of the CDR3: TGCGCCAGCAGTCAAGACAGCACCGGGGAGCTGTTTTTT.

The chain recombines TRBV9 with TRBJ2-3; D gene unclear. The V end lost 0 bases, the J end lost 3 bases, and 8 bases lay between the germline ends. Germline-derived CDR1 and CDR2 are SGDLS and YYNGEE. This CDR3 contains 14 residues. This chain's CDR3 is CASSVEDGTDTQYF. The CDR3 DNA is TGTGCCAGCAGCGTAGAGGATGGAACAGATACGCAGTATTTT.

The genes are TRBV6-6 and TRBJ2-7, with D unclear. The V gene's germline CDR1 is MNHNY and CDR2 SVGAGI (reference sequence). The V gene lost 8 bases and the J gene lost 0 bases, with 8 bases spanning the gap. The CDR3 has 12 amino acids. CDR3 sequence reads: CASEGISYEQYF. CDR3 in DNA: TGTGCCAGCGAAGGGATCTCCTACGAGCAGTACTTC.

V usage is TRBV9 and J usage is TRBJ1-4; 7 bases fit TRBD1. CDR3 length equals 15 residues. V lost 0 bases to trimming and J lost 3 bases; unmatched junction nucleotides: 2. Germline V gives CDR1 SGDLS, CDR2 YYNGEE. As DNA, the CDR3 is TGTGCCAGCAGCGTAGCGACAGGGCCTAATGAAAAACTGTTTTTT. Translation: CASSVATGPNEKLFF.

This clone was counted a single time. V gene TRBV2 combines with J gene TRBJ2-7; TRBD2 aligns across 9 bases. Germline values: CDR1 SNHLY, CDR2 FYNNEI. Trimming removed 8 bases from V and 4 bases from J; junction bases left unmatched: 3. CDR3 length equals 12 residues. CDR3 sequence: CASGREGYEQYF. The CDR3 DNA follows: TGTGCCAGCGGGCGGGAGGGGTACGAGCAGTACTTC. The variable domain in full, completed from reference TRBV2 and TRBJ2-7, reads EPEVTQTPSHQVTQMGQEVILRCVPISNHLYFYWYRQILGQKVEFLVSFYNNEISEKSEIFDDQFSVERPDGSNFTLKIRSTKLEDSAMYFCASGREGYEQYFGPGTRLTVT.

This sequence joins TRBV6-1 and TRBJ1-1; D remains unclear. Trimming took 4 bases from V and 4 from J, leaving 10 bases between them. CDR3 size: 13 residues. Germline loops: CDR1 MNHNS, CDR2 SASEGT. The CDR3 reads CASSAQSGTEAFF. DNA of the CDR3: TGTGCCAGCAGTGCCCAGTCTGGCACTGAAGCTTTCTTT.

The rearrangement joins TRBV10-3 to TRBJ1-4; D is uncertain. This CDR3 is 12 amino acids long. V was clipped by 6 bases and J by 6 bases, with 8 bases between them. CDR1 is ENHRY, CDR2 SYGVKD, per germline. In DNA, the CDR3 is TGTGCCATCAGGAGTCTCGATGAAAAACTGTTTTTT. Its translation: CAIRSLDEKLFF.

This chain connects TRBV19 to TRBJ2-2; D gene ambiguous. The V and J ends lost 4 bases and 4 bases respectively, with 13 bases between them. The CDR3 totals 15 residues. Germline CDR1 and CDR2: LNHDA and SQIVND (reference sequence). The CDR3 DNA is TGTGCCAGTAGTAAACCCGGCTGGGGCACCGGGGAGCTGTTTTTT. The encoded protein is CASSKPGWGTGELFF.

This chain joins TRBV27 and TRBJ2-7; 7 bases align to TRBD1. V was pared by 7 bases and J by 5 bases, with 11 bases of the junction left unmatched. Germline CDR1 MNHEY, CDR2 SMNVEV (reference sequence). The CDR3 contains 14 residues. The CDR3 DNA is TGTGCCAGCAAGAGGACTCGAGGGGGCAACGAGCAGTACTTC. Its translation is CASKRTRGGNEQYF.

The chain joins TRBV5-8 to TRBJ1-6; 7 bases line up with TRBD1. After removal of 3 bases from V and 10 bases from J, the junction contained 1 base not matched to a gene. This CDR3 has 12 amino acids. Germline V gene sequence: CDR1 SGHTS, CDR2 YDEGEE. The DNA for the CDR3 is TGTGCCAGCAGCTCAGGGGGATCACCCCTCCACTTT. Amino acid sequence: CASSSGGSPLHF. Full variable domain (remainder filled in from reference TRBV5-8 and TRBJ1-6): EAGVTQSPTHLIKTRGQQATLRCSPISGHTSVYWYQQALGLGLQFLLWYDEGEERNRGNFPPRFSGRQFPNYSSELNVNALELEDSALYLCASSSGGSPLHFGNGTRLTVT.

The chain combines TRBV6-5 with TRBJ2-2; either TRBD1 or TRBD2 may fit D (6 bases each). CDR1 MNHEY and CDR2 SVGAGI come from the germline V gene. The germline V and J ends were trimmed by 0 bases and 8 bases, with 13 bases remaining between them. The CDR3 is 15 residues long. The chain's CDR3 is CASSYSTGAGGELFF. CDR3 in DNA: TGTGCCAGCAGTTACTCGACGGGGGCAGGAGGGGAGCTGTTTTTT.

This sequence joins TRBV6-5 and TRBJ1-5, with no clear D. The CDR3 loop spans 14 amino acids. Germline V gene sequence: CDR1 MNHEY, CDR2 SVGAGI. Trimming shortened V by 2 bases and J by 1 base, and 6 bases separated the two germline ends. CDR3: CASSYAMSNQPQHF. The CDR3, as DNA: TGTGCCAGCAGTTACGCCATGAGCAATCAGCCCCAGCATTTT.

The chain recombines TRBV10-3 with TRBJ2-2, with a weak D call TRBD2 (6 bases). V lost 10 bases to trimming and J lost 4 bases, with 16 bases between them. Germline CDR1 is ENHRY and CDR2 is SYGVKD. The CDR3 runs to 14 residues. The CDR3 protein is CATTKRVGTGELFF. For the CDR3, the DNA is TGTGCCACTACAAAGCGGGTCGGCACCGGGGAGCTGTTTTTT.

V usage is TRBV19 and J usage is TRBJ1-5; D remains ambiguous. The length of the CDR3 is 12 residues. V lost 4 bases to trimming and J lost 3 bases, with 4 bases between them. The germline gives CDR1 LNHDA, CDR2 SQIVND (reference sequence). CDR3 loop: CASSTVNQPQHF. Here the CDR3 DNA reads TGTGCCAGTAGTACAGTCAATCAGCCCCAGCATTTT. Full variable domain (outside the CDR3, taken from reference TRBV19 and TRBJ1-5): DGGITQSPKYLFRKEGQNVTLSCEQNLNHDAMYWYRQDPGQGLRLIYYSQIVNDFQKGDIAEGYSVSREKKESFPLTVTSAQKNPTAFYLCASSTVNQPQHFGDGTRLSIL.

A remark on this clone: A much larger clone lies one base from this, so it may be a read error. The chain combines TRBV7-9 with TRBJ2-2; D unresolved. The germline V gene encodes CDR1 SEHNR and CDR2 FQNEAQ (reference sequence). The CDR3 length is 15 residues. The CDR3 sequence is CAGSPSRLNTGELFF. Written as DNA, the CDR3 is TGTGCCGGCAGCCCCAGTAGGCTAAACACCGGGGAGCTGTTTTTT.

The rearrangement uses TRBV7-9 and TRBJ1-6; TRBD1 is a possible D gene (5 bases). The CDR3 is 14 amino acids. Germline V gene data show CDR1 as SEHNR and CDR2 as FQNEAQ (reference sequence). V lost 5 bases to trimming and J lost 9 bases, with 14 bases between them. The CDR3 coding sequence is TGTGCCAGCAGCCGGAGGGGAGTGTCTTCACCCCTCCACTTT. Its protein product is CASSRRGVSSPLHF.

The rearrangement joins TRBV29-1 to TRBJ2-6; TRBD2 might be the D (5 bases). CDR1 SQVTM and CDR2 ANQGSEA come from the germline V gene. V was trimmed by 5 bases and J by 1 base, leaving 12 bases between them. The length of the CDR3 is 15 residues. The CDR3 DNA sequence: TGCAGCGTTTCGGCGGGCTATTCTGGGGCCAACGTCCTGACTTTC. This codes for CSVSAGYSGANVLTF.

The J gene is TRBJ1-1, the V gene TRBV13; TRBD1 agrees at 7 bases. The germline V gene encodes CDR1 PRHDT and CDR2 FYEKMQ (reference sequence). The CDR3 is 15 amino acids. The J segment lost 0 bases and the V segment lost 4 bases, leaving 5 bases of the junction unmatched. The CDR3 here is CASSSQGGMNTEAFF. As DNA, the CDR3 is TGTGCCAGCAGCTCCCAGGGGGGTATGAACACTGAAGCTTTCTTT.

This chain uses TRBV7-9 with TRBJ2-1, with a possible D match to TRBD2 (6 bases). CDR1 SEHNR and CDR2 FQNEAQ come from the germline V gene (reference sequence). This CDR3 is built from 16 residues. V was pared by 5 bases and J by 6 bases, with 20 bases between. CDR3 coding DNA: TGTGCCAGCAGCCCCCCCGGAGGGAGGTCGAGCAATGAGCAGTTCTTC. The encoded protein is CASSPPGGRSSNEQFF.

CDR3 in DNA: TGTGCCAGCAGTTTTTCGGGACAAGGGATATATCAGCCCCAGCATTTT. Translating gives CASSFSGQGIYQPQHF. This chain uses TRBV28 with TRBJ1-5; D might be TRBD1 (6 bases). The CDR3 length is 16 residues. The germline V gene has CDR1 MDHEN and CDR2 SYDVKM. V lost 3 bases, J lost 5 bases, and 17 bases lay in between.

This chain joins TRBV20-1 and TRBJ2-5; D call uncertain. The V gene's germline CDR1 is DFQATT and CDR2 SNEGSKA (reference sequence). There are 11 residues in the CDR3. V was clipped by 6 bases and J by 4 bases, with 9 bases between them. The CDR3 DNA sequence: TGCAGTGCATTAAAGCGAGAGACCCAGTACTTC. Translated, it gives CSALKRETQYF.

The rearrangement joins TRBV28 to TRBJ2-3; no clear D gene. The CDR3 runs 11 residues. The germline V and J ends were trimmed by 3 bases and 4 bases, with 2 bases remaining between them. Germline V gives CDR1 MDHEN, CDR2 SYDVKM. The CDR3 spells CASSFADTQYF. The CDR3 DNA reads TGTGCCAGCAGTTTTGCAGATACGCAGTATTTT. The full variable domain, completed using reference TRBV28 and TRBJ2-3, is DVKVTQSSRYLVKRTGEKVFLECVQDMDHENMFWYRQDPGLGLRLIYFSYDVKMKEKGDIPEGYSVSREKKERFSLILESASTNQTSMYLCASSFADTQYFGPGTRLTVL.

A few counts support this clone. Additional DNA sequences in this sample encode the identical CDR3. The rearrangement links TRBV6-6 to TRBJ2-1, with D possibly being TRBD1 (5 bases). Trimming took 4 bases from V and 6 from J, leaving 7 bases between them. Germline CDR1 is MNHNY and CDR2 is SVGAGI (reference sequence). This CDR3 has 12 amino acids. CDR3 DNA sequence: TGTGCCAGCAGTTCCCAGGGCAATGAGCAGTTCTTC. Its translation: CASSSQGNEQFF.

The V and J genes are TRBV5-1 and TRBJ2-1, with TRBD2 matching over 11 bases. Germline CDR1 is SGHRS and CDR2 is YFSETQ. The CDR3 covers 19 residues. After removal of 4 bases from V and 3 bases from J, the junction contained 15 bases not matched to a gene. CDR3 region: CASSPLPLLAGVRYNEQFF. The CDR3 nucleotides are TGCGCCAGCAGCCCGCTCCCCCTACTAGCGGGAGTTCGCTACAATGAGCAGTTCTTC.

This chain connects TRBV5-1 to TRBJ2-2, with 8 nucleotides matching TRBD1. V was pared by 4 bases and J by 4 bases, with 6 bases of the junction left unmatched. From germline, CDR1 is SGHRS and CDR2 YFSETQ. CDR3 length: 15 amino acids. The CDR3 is CASSLDRVATGELFF. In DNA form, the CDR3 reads TGCGCCAGCAGCCTGGACAGGGTGGCCACCGGGGAGCTGTTTTTT.

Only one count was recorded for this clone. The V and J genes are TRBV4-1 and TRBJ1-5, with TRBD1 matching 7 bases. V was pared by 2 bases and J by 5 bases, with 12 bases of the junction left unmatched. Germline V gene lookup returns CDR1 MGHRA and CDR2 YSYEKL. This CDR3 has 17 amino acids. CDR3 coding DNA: TGCGCCAGCAGCCAACGAACCTTCGGACAGGCCGATCAGCCCCAGCATTTT. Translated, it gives CASSQRTFGQADQPQHF.